This TCR beta chain was profiled in a study of cytomegalovirus exposure and HLA in healthy donors. Study context: Later analysis reported that the 120 or so validation repertoires shared the platform of the approximately 670 first-cohort repertoires. Findings and limits, study-wide: The listing of 150 to 200 TCR beta chains classed them as cytomegalovirus-associated.

The donors were members of the roughly 120-subject validation cohort (separate from the approximately 670-subject first cohort). Germline V CDR1 and CDR2: SGHVS, FQNEAQ. V was trimmed by 5 bases and J by 7 bases, leaving 6 bases between them. This CDR3 contains 11 residues. Regarding this clone: As yet, its antigen is unknown.

The repertoire was sequenced with immunoSEQ multiplex PCR; TCRdb's copy has only in-frame clones and lacks some. The top ten clones hold 15% of a sample with about 56,000 clones, roughly 89% of them seen once. The origin of this receptor is a woman between 18 and 29 years old in good health and CMV-seronegative. The rearrangement uses TRBV7-8 and TRBJ2-1, with D possibly matching TRBD2 (5 bases). Sequencing used PBMCs. CDR3 sequence reads: CASSRGNEQFF. The CDR3 coding sequence is TGTGCCAGCAGCCGAGGGAATGAGCAGTTCTTC.